The text below deals with one TCR beta chain. The sample is drawn from a study of cytomegalovirus exposure and HLA in healthy donors. Use of 60 Vbeta and 13 Jbeta primers characterized the PCR. Sequencing was performed with immunoSEQ multiplex PCR; in TCRdb, only in-frame clones are kept and a portion is missing. The data contain about 170,000 clones, 65% to 80% of them singletons. Germline V lookup: CDR1 LNHNV, CDR2 YYDKDF (reference sequence). This CDR3 contains 15 residues. V was trimmed by 3 bases and J by 2 bases, leaving 11 bases between them. The sample taken for sequencing was PBMCs. The rearrangement links TRBV15 to TRBJ1-3; D is undetermined. This clonotype originated in a woman aged 45-59 years in good health and CMV-seropositive. The CDR3 DNA follows: TGTGCCACCAGCAGGGACTCGGTTACTGGAAACACCATATATTTT. Amino acid sequence: CATSRDSVTGNTIYF.